The clone carrying this T cell receptor beta chain was counted at least ten times. This CDR3 region has 16 residues. The V gene's germline CDR1 is SEHNR and CDR2 FQNEAQ (reference sequence). The germline V and J ends were trimmed by 6 bases and 0 bases, with 15 bases remaining between them. Each CDR3 protein is one row after TCRdb ran MiXCR on the 5' RACE reads. Among around 80,000 distinct CDR3 sequences, about 5.5% were seen once, and the ten largest hold roughly 7.5%. This entry comes from a study of T cells of healthy individuals. This sequence joins TRBV7-9 and TRBJ1-3; weak D call: TRBD1 (6 bases). The clonotype originates from a female donor in good health. CDR3 DNA sequence: TGTGCCAGCAGTCAGGGGCAGCCCAACTCTGGAAACACCATATATTTT. It specifies CASSQGQPNSGNTIYF.